The 11 T cell receptor beta chains below were found in one sample sequenced in a study of Ad26.COV2.S vaccination and SARS-CoV-2 variants. Described treatment: around 19 received Ad26.COV2.S at low or high dose, single or two shots; 5 received placebo; per-sample allocation not given. Sampling was done on day 63 after the first vaccine or placebo injection. TCRdb's table, derived via immunoSEQ multiplex PCR, lists solely in-frame clones and lacks some. The sample includes about 350,000 clones, around 90% of them seen just once. Sample: peripheral blood, taken in a trial of Ad26.COV2.S vaccine versus placebo. The source of these receptors is a person between 18 and 59 years old who received the Ad26.COV2.S COVID-19 vaccine or a placebo.

The V call is TRBV11-2, the J call TRBJ1-5; D ambiguous. Germline-derived CDR1 and CDR2 are SGHAT and FQNNGV. V lost 0 bases, J lost 0 bases, and 9 bases lay in between. There are 16 residues in the CDR3. This CDR3 is CASSLDYAISNQPQHF. The DNA of the CDR3 is TGTGCCAGCAGCTTAGATTATGCGATTAGCAATCAGCCCCAGCATTTT. The full variable domain, completed using reference TRBV11-2 and TRBJ1-5, is EAGVAQSPRYKIIEKRQSVAFWCNPISGHATLYWYQQILGQGPKLLIQFQNNGVVDDSQLPKDRFSAERLKGVDSTLKIQPAKLEDSAVYLCASSLDYAISNQPQHFGDGTRLSIL.

This clone was found a few times. This chain links TRBV4-3 with TRBJ1-3, with D possibly being TRBD1 (5 bases). This CDR3 region has 15 residues. Germline CDR1 is LGHNA and CDR2 is YSLEER. Trimming stripped 4 bases from V and 0 bases from J, with 10 bases between. The CDR3 DNA reads as TGCGCCAGCAGCCCAGGACACCCCTCTGGAAACACCATATATTTT. Protein sequence: CASSPGHPSGNTIYF.

The chain employs TRBV19 and TRBJ1-5, with no clear D. This CDR3 has 15 amino acids. CDR1 and CDR2 (germline): LNHDA, SQIVND (reference sequence). Trimming shortened V by 9 bases and J by 0 bases, and 15 bases separated the two germline ends. The CDR3 bases are TGTGCCAGCACCCGGGGATTAGATAGCAATCAGCCCCAGCATTTT. Amino acid sequence: CASTRGLDSNQPQHF.

This chain connects TRBV27 to TRBJ2-1; 10 bases are a match to TRBD2. V gave up 3 bases and J gave up 1 base; unmatched junction bases: 9. The CDR3 length is 18 residues. The germline V gene encodes CDR1 MNHEY and CDR2 SMNVEV (reference sequence). The CDR3 loop is CASSFVLAGEWSYNEQFF. The CDR3 nucleotides read TGTGCCAGCAGTTTTGTCCTAGCGGGAGAATGGTCCTACAATGAGCAGTTCTTC.

The rearrangement links TRBV7-6 to TRBJ1-3; D gene unclear. This CDR3 region has 16 residues. CDR1 is SGHVS and CDR2 is FNYEAQ in the germline V gene. The V and J ends lost 5 bases and 0 bases respectively, with 14 bases between them. DNA for the CDR3: TGTGCCAGCAGCCCCGCGGGCCGCAACTCTGGAAACACCATATATTTT. This gives the protein CASSPAGRNSGNTIYF.

The chain recombines TRBV29-1 with TRBJ2-7; D is uncertain. The germline V gene encodes CDR1 SQVTM and CDR2 ANQGSEA. Trimming cost V 0 bases and J 3 bases, with 6 bases left between them. This CDR3 is built from 12 residues. The CDR3 nucleotides read TGCAGCGTTGAAGAGGAGAGCTACGAGCAGTACTTC. Translated, it gives CSVEEESYEQYF.

The chain employs TRBV19 and TRBJ2-1; 7 bases agree with TRBD2. With V trimmed by 7 bases and J by 6 bases, 12 bases remained unmatched. The germline CDR1 and CDR2 sequences are LNHDA and SQIVND (reference sequence). The CDR3 spans 15 residues. CDR3 loop: CASTERASGSNEQFF. CDR3 nucleotide sequence: TGTGCCAGTACGGAACGGGCTAGCGGAAGCAATGAGCAGTTCTTC.

V and J are TRBV11-2 and TRBJ2-4; no reliable D call. This CDR3 region has 14 residues. CDR1 and CDR2 (germline): SGHAT, FQNNGV. Trimming took 5 bases from V and 0 from J, leaving 8 bases between them. CDR3 amino acids: CASSPRLAKNIQYF. The DNA for the CDR3 is TGTGCCAGCAGCCCACGACTAGCCAAAAACATTCAGTACTTC.

The chain carries TRBV7-2 and TRBJ2-3; D ambiguous. CDR3 length: 15 amino acids. Trimming removed 2 bases at V and 2 bases at J, with 11 bases between. Germline lookup yields CDR1 SGHTA and CDR2 FQGNSA. Written as DNA, the CDR3 is TGTGCCAGCAGCTTAATTTACCGACCCACAGATACGCAGTATTTT. Translation: CASSLIYRPTDTQYF.

The V gene is TRBV7-9, the J gene TRBJ1-1, with D unclear. The CDR3 runs to 15 residues. Germline CDR1 is SEHNR and CDR2 is FQNEAQ (reference sequence). The V and J ends lost 3 bases and 5 bases respectively, with 16 bases between them. CDR3 region: CASSLTLPVGTEAFF. Here the CDR3 DNA reads TGTGCCAGCAGCTTGACCCTGCCGGTGGGAACTGAAGCTTTCTTT. Full variable domain (remainder filled in from reference TRBV7-9 and TRBJ1-1): DTGVSQNPRHKITKRGQNVTFRCDPISEHNRLYWYRQTLGQGPEFLTYFQNEAQLEKSRLLSDRFSAERPKGSFSTLEIQRTEQGDSAMYLCASSLTLPVGTEAFFGQGTRLTVV.

V and J are TRBV4-2 and TRBJ1-1, with TRBD1 as a possible D gene (5 bases). V lost 4 bases and J 4 bases, leaving 13 bases between the germline ends. Germline values: CDR1 LGHNA, CDR2 YNFKEQ. This CDR3 contains 14 residues. The CDR3, as DNA: TGTGCCAGCAGCCCCAGGGACGGGAGCACTGAAGCTTTCTTT. Its translation is CASSPRDGSTEAFF.